This TCR beta chain was observed in a study of T-cell memory formation after mild COVID-19. Study-level information: There were largely donor-specific TCR clusters. Whole-study findings and limits: Second-wave clones peaking on day 37 lacked confirmed SARS-CoV-2 specificity. Later expanders leaned toward CD4+, whereas clones contracting from day 15 to 85 were balanced CD4/CD8.

In the case of this clonotype: Its antigen is not identified.

J gave up 5 bases and V 4 bases, and 18 bases lay outside the gene matches. Germline CDR1 reads SEHNR; CDR2 reads FQNEAQ (reference sequence). This CDR3 is 18 amino acids long. TCRdb reanalysed the 5' RACE reads using MiXCR and keeps one entry per CDR3 protein. The sample holds hundreds of thousands of distinct CDR3 sequences, 25% to 30% seen once. The TCR sequence derives from an adult woman who had mild COVID-19 (a few samples of this study predate the infection). Cell type and time point are not known. V usage is TRBV7-9 and J usage is TRBJ2-7, with TRBD2 matching 9 bases. Sequenced material: PBMCs or a T cell subset sorted from them (not recorded which). CDR3 DNA sequence: TGTGCCAGCAGCTCAACCAGGAGACCTAGCGGGGACCGGGACGAGCAGTACTTC. It yields the protein CASSSTRRPSGDRDEQYF.